A single sample is the source of the 29 T cell receptor beta chains below, sequenced in a study of identical twins. MiXCR, applied by TCRdb to the 5' RACE reads, yields one record per CDR3 protein. The repertoire holds some 790,000 distinct CDR3 sequences, with over 15% as singletons. The same data also contributed to another study, on T cells expressing NK-cell markers.

The sample consisted of PBMCs. The receptors shown here come from a woman aged 18-29 years in good health.

This rearrangement joins TRBV12-3 or TRBV12-4 to TRBJ2-1; 9 bases agree with TRBD2. With V trimmed by 8 bases and J by 2 bases, 4 bases remained unmatched. The CDR3 is 14 residues long. The CDR3 protein is CASRRGGAYNEQFF. CDR3 DNA: TGTGCCAGCCGCCGCGGGGGGGCCTACAATGAGCAGTTCTTC.

The chain combines TRBV12-3 or TRBV12-4 with TRBJ2-1; D gene uncertain. Between the trimmed V and J ends, which lost 3 bases and 3 bases, there was a span of 6 bases. The CDR3 runs to 13 residues. CDR3 bases: TGTGCCAGCAGTTTCTCGGTCTACAATGAGCAGTTCTTC. It encodes CASSFSVYNEQFF.

V is TRBV20-1 and J is TRBJ2-7, with 11 bases that match TRBD2. The CDR3 is made up of 14 amino acids. The V gene's germline CDR1 is DFQATT and CDR2 SNEGSKA (reference sequence). V trimming: 3 bases; J trimming: 2 bases; junction bases outside the gene matches: 3. As DNA, the CDR3 is TGCAGTGCTAGGCCGACTAGCGGGACCTACGAGCAGTACTTC. Translated: CSARPTSGTYEQYF.

This clonotype was detected only a few times. This chain joins TRBV20-1 and TRBJ1-1; D is perhaps TRBD1 (5 bases). Germline V lookup: CDR1 DFQATT, CDR2 SNEGSKA (reference sequence). The germline V and J ends were trimmed by 5 bases and 2 bases, with 12 bases remaining between them. This CDR3 region has 13 residues. The CDR3 DNA reads as TGCAGTGCTTTTGACAGACTAAACACTGAAGCTTTCTTT. Protein: CSAFDRLNTEAFF.

The DNA of the CDR3 is TGTGCCAGCAGCTACTTACCGGGACAGGATTATGGCTACACCTTC. This translates into CASSYLPGQDYGYTF. The genes are TRBV7-3 and TRBJ1-2, with 8 nucleotides matching TRBD1. The CDR3 extends over 15 amino acids. V lost 4 bases, J lost 5 bases, and 9 bases stayed unmatched. Germline V CDR1 and CDR2: SGHTA, FQGTGA.

The chain carries TRBV12-3 or TRBV12-4 and TRBJ1-1; possibly TRBD1 for D (6 bases). CDR3 length: 17 residues. The V end was cut by 7 bases, the J end by 0 bases, with 21 bases between. CDR3 nucleotide sequence: TGTGCCAGCACCCAGGCGGGGGCCTTAACCTTGAACACTGAAGCTTTCTTT. This sequence encodes CASTQAGALTLNTEAFF.

This clonotype has only a few counts. J is TRBJ2-1 and V is TRBV12-3 or TRBV12-4, with a tentative D call TRBD1 (6 bases). The CDR3 is 16 amino acids. Trimming stripped 6 bases from V and 5 bases from J, with 20 bases between. In DNA form, the CDR3 reads TGTGCCAGCAGGGATCAGGGGTCAACTACAAACAATGAGCAGTTCTTC. Translating gives CASRDQGSTTNNEQFF.

The V and J genes are TRBV3-1 and TRBJ2-1; TRBD2 aligns across 8 bases. V was pared by 0 bases and J by 3 bases, with 4 bases of the junction left unmatched. The CDR3 length is 16 residues. Germline V lookup: CDR1 LGHDT, CDR2 YNNKEL (reference sequence). CDR3 nucleotide sequence: TGTGCCAGCAGCCAAGATCCAGCGGGAGTCTACAATGAGCAGTTCTTC. This encodes CASSQDPAGVYNEQFF.

The chain uses TRBV5-1 and TRBJ2-7, with 7 bases aligning to TRBD1. CDR3 length equals 14 residues. Germline V gene sequence: CDR1 SGHRS, CDR2 YFSETQ. Trimming cost V 4 bases and J 3 bases; bases outside gene matches: 7. CDR3 in amino acids: CASSHTDRYYEQYF. DNA for the CDR3: TGCGCCAGCAGCCATACGGACAGGTACTACGAGCAGTACTTC.

This clonotype was observed a few times. The CDR3 region is CASSETGNSYEQYF. CDR3 bases: TGCGCCAGCAGTGAGACAGGTAACTCCTACGAGCAGTACTTC. The chain has TRBV5-1 and TRBJ2-7, with D maybe TRBD1 (6 bases). CDR1 is SGHRS, CDR2 YFSETQ, per germline. This CDR3 spans 14 amino acids. The ends were cut back, 5 bases at V and 0 bases at J, with 12 bases in the middle.

A few counts support this clonotype. The chain links TRBV12-3 or TRBV12-4 to TRBJ2-7, with D perhaps TRBD2 (5 bases). Trimming took off 1 base at V and 2 bases at J, with 12 bases between the two ends. CDR3 size: 15 residues. CDR3 sequence: CASSLVFTSTYEQYF. In DNA, the CDR3 is TGTGCCAGCAGTTTAGTGTTTACTAGTACCTACGAGCAGTACTTC.

The gene calls are TRBV16 and TRBJ2-3; 10 bases map to TRBD2. Germline V gives CDR1 KGHSY, CDR2 FQNENV. This CDR3 is 17 amino acids long. With 0 bases clipped from V and 1 base from J, the junction kept 4 bases outside the gene matches. The CDR3 reads CASSQSRLAGGTDTQYF. In DNA form, the CDR3 reads TGTGCCAGCAGCCAATCCAGGCTAGCGGGGGGCACAGATACGCAGTATTTT. Full variable domain (outside the CDR3, taken from reference TRBV16 and TRBJ2-3): GEEVAQTPKHLVRGEGQKAKLYCAPIKGHSYVFWYQQVLKNEFKFLISFQNENVFDETGMPKERFSAKCLPNSPCSLEIQATKLEDSAVYFCASSQSRLAGGTDTQYFGPGTRLTVL.

This clonotype was seen ten or more times. The V and J genes are TRBV10-3 and TRBJ2-7; the D gene is possibly TRBD2 (6 bases). V gave up 6 bases and J gave up 4 bases, with 28 bases separating them. The germline V gene has CDR1 ENHRY and CDR2 SYGVKD. This CDR3 has 18 residues. DNA for the CDR3: TGTGCCATCAGGGGTCGGGGGACCGGGAATTATGGGGAATACGAGCAGTACTTC. Translating gives CAIRGRGTGNYGEYEQYF.

This clonotype was seen more than once but under ten times. This chain connects TRBV29-1 to TRBJ2-5; 8 bases fit TRBD2. The V gene end was trimmed by 0 bases and the J gene end by 2 bases; junction bases not matched to a gene: 5. The germline gives CDR1 SQVTM, CDR2 ANQGSEA. This CDR3 comprises 15 residues. CDR3 sequence (DNA): TGCAGCGTTGAAGATCCCGGGACTAGACAAGAGACCCAGTACTTC. Its translation is CSVEDPGTRQETQYF.

This clonotype appeared a few times. The chain is built from TRBV7-9 and TRBJ2-1; the match to TRBD2 covers 8 bases. The CDR3 is 17 amino acids. Trimming at V came to 1 base and at J to 6 bases, leaving 11 bases not matched to a gene. From germline, CDR1 is SEHNR and CDR2 FQNEAQ (reference sequence). The CDR3 loop is CASSLGYGAGAGNEQFF. The CDR3 nucleotides read TGTGCCAGCAGCTTAGGATACGGAGCGGGAGCTGGCAATGAGCAGTTCTTC.

The chain is built from TRBV20-1 and TRBJ2-5; D not resolved. Trimming cost V 5 bases and J 4 bases, with 8 bases left between them. Germline CDR1 DFQATT, CDR2 SNEGSKA (reference sequence). This CDR3 is built from 11 residues. Written as DNA, the CDR3 is TGCAGTGCTGTACGCGGAGAGACCCAGTACTTC. Translating gives CSAVRGETQYF.

This clonotype was recorded many times. This chain links TRBV25-1 with TRBJ1-4; D perhaps matches TRBD1 (5 bases). CDR3 length: 14 amino acids. The germline CDR1 and CDR2 sequences are MGHDK and SYGVNS. V lost 6 bases, J lost 3 bases, and 11 bases lay in between. DNA for the CDR3: TGTGCCAGCAGCGCAGGGTGGGCTAATGAAAAACTGTTTTTT. Translation: CASSAGWANEKLFF.

This clonotype was seen more than once but under ten times. The rearrangement links TRBV12-3 or TRBV12-4 to TRBJ1-1; TRBD1 matches at 7 bases. The CDR3 covers 13 residues. The J segment lost 7 bases and the V segment lost 5 bases, leaving 7 bases of the junction unmatched. CDR3 sequence (DNA): TGTGCCAGCAGTCCCCCCGGGACAGTTGAAGCTTTCTTT. Amino acid sequence: CASSPPGTVEAFF.

This clonotype came up many times. The V call is TRBV12-3 or TRBV12-4, the J call TRBJ1-2, with D unresolved. CDR3 length: 15 amino acids. The V end lost 1 base, the J end lost 0 bases, and 9 bases lay between the germline ends. The CDR3 nucleotides read TGTGCCAGCAGTTTAGTGTCTGGAGCTAACTATGGCTACACCTTC. This translates into CASSLVSGANYGYTF.

This clonotype was counted only a few times. The gene calls are TRBV10-3 and TRBJ2-7; 11 nucleotides align to TRBD2. CDR3 length: 14 residues. Germline V gene sequence: CDR1 ENHRY, CDR2 SYGVKD. V was clipped by 9 bases and J by 0 bases; unmatched bases: 4. The CDR3 spells CAITGTSGSYEQYF. The CDR3 coding sequence is TGTGCCATTACCGGGACTAGCGGCTCCTACGAGCAGTACTTC.

This clonotype was observed a handful of times. The chain couples TRBV6-1 to TRBJ2-1, with 7 bases fitting TRBD1. CDR1 is MNHNS, CDR2 SASEGT, per germline. V was pared by 10 bases and J by 7 bases, with 13 bases of the junction left unmatched. There are 14 residues in the CDR3. CDR3 DNA: TGTGCCATCCTTATATGGGACAGCCGGAATGAGCAGTTCTTC. The encoded protein is CAILIWDSRNEQFF.

This clonotype was picked up a small number of times. V and J are TRBV6-1 and TRBJ2-1; 9 nucleotides line up with TRBD2. The CDR3 runs 13 residues. Germline lookup yields CDR1 MNHNS and CDR2 SASEGT. With 7 bases clipped from V and 10 bases from J, the junction kept 8 bases outside the gene matches. In DNA form, the CDR3 reads TGTGCCAGCAAAGAACTAGCGGGTCGCGAGCAGTTCTTC. Amino acid sequence: CASKELAGREQFF.

This clonotype was observed a handful of times. The rearrangement joins TRBV6-5 to TRBJ1-1; D is ambiguous. Germline CDR1 reads MNHEY; CDR2 reads SVGAGI. The CDR3 spans 11 residues. The ends were cut back, 3 bases at V and 9 bases at J, with 8 bases in the middle. In DNA, the CDR3 is TGTGCCAGCAGTTATCACCGACAAGCTTTCTTT. Translation gives CASSYHRQAFF.

This clonotype was found many times. CDR3 DNA: TGCGCCAGCAGCTTGGAGGACAGTACCTACGAGCAGTACTTC. Translating gives CASSLEDSTYEQYF. The chain links TRBV5-1 to TRBJ2-7, with a tentative D call TRBD1 (6 bases). The CDR3 spans 14 residues. Trimming removed 0 bases from V and 2 bases from J, with 9 bases in between. Germline V gene lookup returns CDR1 SGHRS and CDR2 YFSETQ.

This clonotype was detected a few times. The chain is built from TRBV11-2 and TRBJ2-1; D possibly uses TRBD1 or TRBD2 (5 bases each). The CDR3 has 16 amino acids. Germline CDR1 SGHAT, CDR2 FQNNGV. V was pared by 5 bases and J by 0 bases, with 14 bases between. CDR3 amino acids: CASSPRGVSSYNEQFF. CDR3 in DNA: TGTGCCAGCAGCCCGAGAGGGGTGAGCTCCTACAATGAGCAGTTCTTC.

This clonotype was seen a few times. The rearrangement joins TRBV15 to TRBJ2-2, with D unresolved. Germline CDR1 and CDR2: LNHNV and YYDKDF (reference sequence). The CDR3 extends over 14 amino acids. The V end was cut by 1 base, the J end by 7 bases, with 10 bases between. For the CDR3, the DNA is TGTGCCACCAGCAGAGTGTCCGGCGGCGGGGAGCTGTTTTTT. The encoded protein is CATSRVSGGGELFF. The whole variable domain, filled in from reference TRBV15 and TRBJ2-2, reads DAMVIQNPRYQVTQFGKPVTLSCSQTLNHNVMYWYQQKSSQAPKLLFHYYDKDFNNEADTPDNFQSRRPNTSFCFLDIRSPGLGDTAMYLCATSRVSGGGELFFGEGSRLTVL.

This clonotype was recorded a few times. The chain links TRBV27 to TRBJ2-3, with TRBD2 matching 9 bases. V shed 0 bases, J shed 7 bases, and the junction held 8 bases outside the gene matches. Germline V gene data show CDR1 as MNHEY and CDR2 as SMNVEV (reference sequence). This CDR3 has 16 amino acids. DNA of the CDR3: TGTGCCAGCAGTTTATCCGGTGCGGGAGGGCCAAATACGCAGTATTTT. This gives the protein CASSLSGAGGPNTQYF.

V usage is TRBV4-3 and J usage is TRBJ2-7; D gene unclear. The CDR3 extends over 16 amino acids. Germline V gives CDR1 LGHNA, CDR2 YSLEER. Trimming shortened V by 0 bases and J by 6 bases, and 18 bases separated the two germline ends. The CDR3 is CASSQDPGNAASEQYF. CDR3 sequence (DNA): TGCGCCAGCAGCCAAGACCCCGGTAACGCAGCGTCCGAGCAGTACTTC.

This clonotype was seen a single time. The chain joins TRBV7-9 to TRBJ1-2; D ambiguous. Trimming removed 6 bases at V and 7 bases at J, with 18 bases between. Germline CDR1 and CDR2: SEHNR and FQNEAQ (reference sequence). The CDR3 is 14 residues long. CDR3 residues: CASRSPVGIGGYTF. CDR3 DNA: TGTGCCAGCAGATCGCCGGTAGGGATCGGTGGCTACACCTTC.